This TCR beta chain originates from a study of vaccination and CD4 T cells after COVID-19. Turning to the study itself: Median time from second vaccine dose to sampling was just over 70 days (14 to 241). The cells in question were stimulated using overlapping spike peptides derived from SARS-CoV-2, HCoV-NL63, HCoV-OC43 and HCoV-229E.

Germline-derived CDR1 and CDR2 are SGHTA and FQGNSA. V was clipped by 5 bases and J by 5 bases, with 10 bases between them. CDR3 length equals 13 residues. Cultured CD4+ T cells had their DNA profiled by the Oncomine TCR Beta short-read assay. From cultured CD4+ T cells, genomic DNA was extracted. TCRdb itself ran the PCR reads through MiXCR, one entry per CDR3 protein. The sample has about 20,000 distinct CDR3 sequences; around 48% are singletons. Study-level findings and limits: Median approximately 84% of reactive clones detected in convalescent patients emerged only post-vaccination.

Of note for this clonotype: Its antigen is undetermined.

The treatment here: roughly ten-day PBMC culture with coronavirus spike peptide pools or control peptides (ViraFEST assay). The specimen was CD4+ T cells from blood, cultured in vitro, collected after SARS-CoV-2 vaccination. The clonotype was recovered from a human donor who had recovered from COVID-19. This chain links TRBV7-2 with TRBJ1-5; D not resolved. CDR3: CASSPDVHQPQHF. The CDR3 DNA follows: TGTGCCAGCAGCCCCGACGTCCATCAGCCCCAGCATTTT.